Shown below are 6 T cell receptor beta chains from a single sample sequenced in a study of STAT5B mutations in CD4+ large granular lymphocyte leukemia (dated by TCRdb to 2022 to 2024). The library was made by the immunoSEQ multiplex PCR assay. The table was pulled from immuneACCESS by TCRdb, which kept in-frame rearrangements only. Such tables lose some clones; where checked, under half of the loss comes from unresolved V genes, and the rest has no known cause. The sample yields tens of thousands of clones; under 80% were counted once. The ten biggest clones cover less than 2% of the sample. Input material: CD4+ T cells from blood buffy coats. The receptors originated from a human donor in good health.

The V gene is TRBV10-3, the J gene TRBJ2-3, with TRBD2 matching over 7 bases. Per the germline V gene, CDR1 is ENHRY and CDR2 is SYGVKD. J lost 2 bases, V lost 4 bases, and 3 bases had no gene match. The CDR3 totals 14 residues. For the CDR3, the DNA is TGTGCCATCAGTGTAGGACTAGACACAGATACGCAGTATTTT. This gives the protein CAISVGLDTDTQYF.

The chain combines TRBV13 with TRBJ1-5; D remains unclear. The CDR3 loop spans 12 amino acids. Trimming took off 3 bases at V and 5 bases at J, with 5 bases between the two ends. Germline CDR1 reads PRHDT; CDR2 reads FYEKMQ (reference sequence). The CDR3 nucleotides read TGTGCCAGCAGCTTTGGGGATCAGCCCCAGCATTTT. Translating it yields CASSFGDQPQHF.

The chain links TRBV28 to TRBJ2-7; D gene uncertain. The CDR3 loop spans 12 amino acids. Germline loops: CDR1 MDHEN, CDR2 SYDVKM. Between the trimmed V and J ends, which lost 8 bases and 5 bases, there was a span of 13 bases. The CDR3 loop is CASQTGPHEQYV. CDR3 DNA sequence: TGTGCCAGCCAGACCGGGCCTCACGAGCAGTACGTC.

The rearrangement links TRBV7-2 to TRBJ1-3; no clear D. V lost 8 bases and J 4 bases, leaving 12 bases between the germline ends. The CDR3 has 13 amino acids. Germline-derived CDR1 and CDR2 are SGHTA and FQGNSA. CDR3 sequence reads: CASAWEDGNTIYF. DNA for the CDR3: TGTGCCAGCGCCTGGGAGGACGGAAACACCATATATTTT.

This chain joins TRBV11-3 and TRBJ1-1; D is uncertain. The CDR3 extends over 14 amino acids. Between the trimmed V and J ends, which lost 5 bases and 3 bases, there was a span of 13 bases. Germline CDR1 is SGHNT and CDR2 is YENEEA. DNA for the CDR3: TGTGCCAGCAGCCTATCGGGTGGTGACACTGAAGCTTTCTTT. Translation: CASSLSGGDTEAFF.

This chain joins TRBV9 and TRBJ1-3, with unresolved D. Germline V CDR1 and CDR2: SGDLS, YYNGEE. Trimming removed 3 bases from V and 8 bases from J, with 24 bases in between. This CDR3 comprises 17 residues. In nucleotides, the CDR3 is TGTGCCAGCAGCGGAGCCACCTCGGGCTCCTCGGGAGACACCATATATTTT. As protein: CASSGATSGSSGDTIYF.